Listed here are 27 T cell receptor beta chains from one sample, sequenced in a study of post-analysis software for immune sequencing data. Every TCR beta cDNA library bore unique molecular identifiers. TCRdb processed the PCR reads anew with MiXCR; each CDR3 protein has one entry. The table has about 160,000 distinct CDR3 sequences, 35% to 40% seen once. The material sequenced was blood, taken after autologous hematopoietic stem cell transplantation. These TCRs come from a girl aged 5-17 years with multiple sclerosis.

The CDR3 DNA reads TGCGCCAGCAGCAGTATTACGGGGGACACTGAAGCTTTCTTT. Translating it yields CASSSITGDTEAFF. The rearrangement uses TRBV5-1 and TRBJ1-1, with TRBD1 as a possible D gene (5 bases). V was shortened by 4 bases and J by 3 bases, with 13 bases between the two germline ends. Per the germline V gene, CDR1 is SGHRS and CDR2 is YFSETQ. The CDR3 is made up of 14 amino acids. Based on the CDR3 plus reference TRBV5-1 and TRBJ1-1, the full variable domain is KAGVTQTPRYLIKTRGQQVTLSCSPISGHRSVSWYQQTPGQGLQFLFEYFSETQRNKGNFPGRFSGRQFSNSRSEMNVSTLELGDSALYLCASSSITGDTEAFFGQGTRLTVV.

This clonotype has only a few counts. V gene TRBV5-5 combines with J gene TRBJ1-1, with no clear D. This CDR3 spans 14 amino acids. V was trimmed by 5 bases and J by 0 bases, leaving 11 bases between them. Germline V gene sequence: CDR1 SGHKS, CDR2 YYEKEE (reference sequence). The CDR3 is CASSPGSLNTEAFF. The CDR3 nucleotides read TGTGCCAGCAGTCCGGGATCATTGAACACTGAAGCTTTCTTT.

The chain's CDR3 is CASSPGTLPPSEAFF. Written as DNA, the CDR3 is TGTGCCAGCAGCCCCGGGACTCTCCCTCCGTCGGAAGCTTTCTTT. The genes are TRBV27 and TRBJ1-1; possible D gene TRBD1, 5 bases. V was shortened by 6 bases and J by 8 bases, with 22 bases between the two germline ends. CDR1 is MNHEY, CDR2 SMNVEV, per germline (reference sequence). The CDR3 is 15 amino acids.

This clonotype was found a few times. V usage is TRBV6-5 and J usage is TRBJ2-5; 9 bases are a match to TRBD1. V shed 2 bases and J 4 bases; nucleotides not matched to a gene: 5. CDR1 is MNHEY, CDR2 SVGAGI, per germline. This CDR3 comprises 15 residues. CDR3 region: CASSYGTGWGETQYF. CDR3 coding DNA: TGTGCCAGCAGTTACGGGACAGGGTGGGGAGAGACCCAGTACTTC.

V gene TRBV11-2 combines with J gene TRBJ2-1, with D possibly matching TRBD2 (6 bases). This CDR3 comprises 16 residues. Germline V CDR1 and CDR2: SGHAT, FQNNGV. Trimming took off 1 base at V and 2 bases at J, with 12 bases between the two ends. CDR3 in amino acids: CASSLARTTPYNEQFF. CDR3 bases: TGTGCCAGCAGCTTAGCTCGGACTACCCCCTACAATGAGCAGTTCTTC.

This clonotype was picked up a small number of times. This chain joins TRBV20-1 and TRBJ2-1; TRBD2 agrees at 12 bases. With 3 bases clipped from V and 15 bases from J, the junction kept 9 bases outside the gene matches. Germline assignment: CDR1 DFQATT and CDR2 SNEGSKA (reference sequence). The CDR3 runs to 13 residues. In DNA form, the CDR3 reads TGCAGTGCTAGGAATGGACTAGCGGGATGGGTGTTCTTC. Encoded protein: CSARNGLAGWVFF.

This clonotype was seen a handful of times. The CDR3 is CASTKHRASNYGYTF. The CDR3 nucleotides are TGTGCCAGCACGAAACATCGGGCGTCTAACTATGGCTACACCTTC. V gene TRBV6-5 combines with J gene TRBJ1-2; D is undetermined. This CDR3 has 15 residues. Trimming stripped 7 bases from V and 0 bases from J, with 15 bases between. Germline CDR1 is MNHEY and CDR2 is SVGAGI.

The chain has TRBV20-1 and TRBJ1-5; 9 bases agree with TRBD1. The trim removed 6 bases at V and 4 bases at J, leaving 7 bases unmatched. Per the germline V gene, CDR1 is DFQATT and CDR2 is SNEGSKA (reference sequence). The CDR3 is 14 amino acids. CDR3 in amino acids: CSAPGTGRNQPQHF. In nucleotides, the CDR3 is TGCAGTGCCCCCGGGACAGGGAGGAATCAGCCCCAGCATTTT.

The chain couples TRBV21-1 to TRBJ2-3. TRBV21-1 is labeled a pseudogene. CDR3 length equals 16 residues. CDR3 amino acids: CASSKATVSSTDTQYF. The DNA of the CDR3 is TGTGCCAGCAGCAAAGCGACGGTTTCTAGCACAGATACGCAGTATTTT.

On this clonotype itself: At one end, the junction sequence differs from germline, possibly due to a read error. The chain recombines TRBV11-1 with TRBJ2-5; no definite D call. The assigned J gene may be wrong: the sequence end matches TRBJ2-7 better. The CDR3 is made up of 12 amino acids. Germline CDR1 reads SGHAT; CDR2 reads FQDESV (reference sequence). The CDR3 sequence is CAGSSTAYEQYF. The CDR3 nucleotides are TGTGCCGGCAGCTCCACAGCCTACGAGCAGTACTTC.

V is TRBV5-6 and J is TRBJ2-4; maybe TRBD1 (5 bases). Germline lookup yields CDR1 SGHDT and CDR2 YYEEEE. Trimming shortened V by 4 bases and J by 1 base, and 15 bases separated the two germline ends. This CDR3 has 16 residues. As DNA, the CDR3 is TGTGCCAGCAGCGCGACAGTGTTACGGGCCAAAAACATTCAGTACTTC. It yields the protein CASSATVLRAKNIQYF.

This clonotype was seen more than once but under ten times. CDR3 DNA: TGCAGTGCTCCTAAGCCGGGACAGCTCTCCTACGAGCAGTACTTC. Its protein is CSAPKPGQLSYEQYF. The rearrangement uses TRBV20-1 and TRBJ2-7, with 7 bases fitting TRBD1. Germline assignment: CDR1 DFQATT and CDR2 SNEGSKA (reference sequence). This CDR3 region has 15 residues. Trimming at V came to 5 bases and at J to 0 bases, leaving 10 bases not matched to a gene.

The rearrangement joins TRBV7-2 to TRBJ2-3, with TRBD1 matching over 9 bases. CDR1 is SGHTA, CDR2 FQGNSA, per germline. Trimming removed 6 bases from V and 3 bases from J; junction bases left unmatched: 7. This CDR3 is 15 amino acids long. The CDR3 region has the DNA TGTGCCAGCAGGGAACAGGGGGCAAGGACAGATACGCAGTATTTT. This encodes CASREQGARTDTQYF.

The V and J genes are TRBV4-2 and TRBJ2-2; TRBD2 might be the D (5 bases). CDR3 size: 17 residues. V lost 0 bases and J lost 0, with 11 bases in between. The germline V gene has CDR1 LGHNA and CDR2 YNFKEQ. The CDR3 DNA sequence: TGTGCCAGCAGCCAAGATATAGCGCGATCGAACACCGGGGAGCTGTTTTTT. Its protein is CASSQDIARSNTGELFF.

This clonotype was seen more than once but under ten times. The genes are TRBV24-1 and TRBJ1-2, with D unclear. V was clipped by 0 bases and J by 2 bases, with 12 bases between them. The CDR3 length is 16 residues. The germline V gene encodes CDR1 KGHDR and CDR2 SFDVKD. The chain's CDR3 is CATSDLTPGENYGYTF. The CDR3 DNA reads as TGTGCCACCAGTGATTTGACCCCGGGAGAGAACTATGGCTACACCTTC.

The chain links TRBV29-1 to TRBJ1-1; TRBD1 is a possible D gene (5 bases). The V end lost 6 bases, the J end lost 1 base, and 12 bases lay between the germline ends. Germline V lookup: CDR1 SQVTM, CDR2 ANQGSEA. The CDR3 extends over 13 amino acids. CDR3 amino acids: CSVLGTSNTEAFF. CDR3 sequence (DNA): TGCAGCGTCCTCGGGACCTCGAACACTGAAGCTTTCTTT.

This sequence joins TRBV6-5 and TRBJ2-2; 10 bases align to TRBD2. CDR3 length equals 15 residues. The germline V gene encodes CDR1 MNHEY and CDR2 SVGAGI. With 2 bases clipped from V and 4 bases from J, the junction kept 1 base outside the gene matches. CDR3 nucleotides: TGTGCCAGCAGTTACAGCGGGAGGGGCACCGGGGAGCTGTTTTTT. Its protein is CASSYSGRGTGELFF.

At least ten counts were recorded for this clonotype. A much larger clone sits a single nucleotide away, making a read error possible. V usage is TRBV20-1 and J usage is TRBJ2-1, with 10 positions matching TRBD1. Germline V gives CDR1 DFQATT, CDR2 SNEGSKA (reference sequence). The CDR3 extends over 15 amino acids. V trimming: 6 bases; J trimming: 8 bases; junction bases outside the gene matches: 13. The CDR3 is CSAQPGQGRSDEQFF. In nucleotides, the CDR3 is TGCAGTGCGCAGCCGGGACAGGGGCGAAGCGATGAGCAGTTCTTC.

The genes are TRBV5-1 and TRBJ1-1; maybe TRBD1 (6 bases). Germline V gives CDR1 SGHRS, CDR2 YFSETQ. Trimming left V 2 bases short and J 2 bases short, with 13 bases between. The CDR3 sequence is 15 residues long. The CDR3 bases are TGCGCCAGCAGCTTCAGGGGAGGAGTAAACACTGAAGCTTTCTTT. This translates into CASSFRGGVNTEAFF.

This clonotype has just a few counts. CDR3 amino acids: CASSNSGSSYNEQFF. Written as DNA, the CDR3 is TGTGCCAGCTCAAATAGCGGGAGCTCCTACAATGAGCAGTTCTTC. The chain recombines TRBV18 with TRBJ2-1, with TRBD2 matching over 9 bases. The CDR3 runs to 15 residues. V dropped 5 bases and J dropped 0; count of bases not matched to a gene: 2. CDR1 and CDR2 from the germline V gene are KGHSH and LQKENI. The entire variable domain, with the rest obtained from reference TRBV18 and TRBJ2-1, is as follows: NAGVMQNPRHLVRRRGQEARLRCSPMKGHSHVYWYRQLPEEGLKFMVYLQKENIIDESGMPKERFSAEFPKEGPSILRIQQVVRGDSAAYFCASSNSGSSYNEQFFGPGTRLTVL.

This clonotype occurred once. The chain couples TRBV4-3 to TRBJ2-1, with 12 bases matching TRBD2. J was trimmed by 8 bases and V by 0 bases; bases with no gene match: 5. CDR1 and CDR2 (germline): LGHNA, YSLEER. The CDR3 runs 16 residues. DNA of the CDR3: TGCGCCAGCAGCCAAGATGGGCTAGCGGGAGGGGATGAGCAGTTCTTC. It translates to CASSQDGLAGGDEQFF.

This clonotype was found many times. This sequence joins TRBV28 and TRBJ2-3; 9 nucleotides match TRBD1. With 4 bases clipped from V and 2 bases from J, the junction kept 7 bases outside the gene matches. The length of the CDR3 is 16 residues. In germline, CDR1 is MDHEN, CDR2 SYDVKM. The CDR3 here is CASSWGQGGNTDTQYF. CDR3 bases: TGTGCCAGCAGTTGGGGACAGGGTGGGAACACAGATACGCAGTATTTT.

The chain uses TRBV12-3 or TRBV12-4 and TRBJ1-1; possible D gene TRBD1, 6 bases. This CDR3 has 13 residues. V shed 3 bases and J shed 7 bases, with 12 bases lying between them. CDR3 nucleotides: TGTGCCAGCAGTTTGAGGGGGGATGGTGAAGCTTTCTTT. The encoded protein is CASSLRGDGEAFF.

The chain joins TRBV5-1 to TRBJ2-6; D gene ambiguous. The CDR3 is 16 amino acids. Germline CDR1 is SGHRS and CDR2 is YFSETQ. Trimming removed 1 base from V and 0 bases from J, with 8 bases in between. CDR3 amino acids: CASSLLIFSGANVLTF. CDR3 in DNA: TGCGCCAGCAGCTTGTTAATCTTCTCTGGGGCCAACGTCCTGACTTTC.

The chain joins TRBV3-1 to TRBJ2-7; D remains ambiguous. CDR1 is LGHDT, CDR2 YNNKEL, per germline (reference sequence). The CDR3 consists of 15 residues. V gave up 0 bases and J gave up 7 bases, with 16 bases separating them. For the CDR3, the DNA is TGTGCCAGCAGCCAAGATGCTAAGGGTATGCGGGAGCAGTACTTC. Translation: CASSQDAKGMREQYF.

This clonotype was seen more than once but under ten times. The chain links TRBV29-1 to TRBJ1-1; D gene uncertain. V was shortened by 7 bases and J by 1 base, with 7 bases between the two germline ends. This CDR3 spans 11 amino acids. Looked up from germline, CDR1 is SQVTM and CDR2 is ANQGSEA. For the CDR3, the DNA is TGCAGCGCCGGGAAGAACACTGAAGCTTTCTTT. It specifies CSAGKNTEAFF.

The chain couples TRBV15 to TRBJ2-1; D is tentatively TRBD1 or TRBD2 (6 bases each). CDR3 length: 16 residues. V was trimmed by 0 bases and J by 5 bases, leaving 14 bases between them. CDR1 is LNHNV, CDR2 YYDKDF, per germline (reference sequence). CDR3 protein: CATSRDKGGLNNEQFF. The CDR3, as DNA: TGTGCCACCAGCAGAGATAAAGGGGGACTGAACAATGAGCAGTTCTTC.